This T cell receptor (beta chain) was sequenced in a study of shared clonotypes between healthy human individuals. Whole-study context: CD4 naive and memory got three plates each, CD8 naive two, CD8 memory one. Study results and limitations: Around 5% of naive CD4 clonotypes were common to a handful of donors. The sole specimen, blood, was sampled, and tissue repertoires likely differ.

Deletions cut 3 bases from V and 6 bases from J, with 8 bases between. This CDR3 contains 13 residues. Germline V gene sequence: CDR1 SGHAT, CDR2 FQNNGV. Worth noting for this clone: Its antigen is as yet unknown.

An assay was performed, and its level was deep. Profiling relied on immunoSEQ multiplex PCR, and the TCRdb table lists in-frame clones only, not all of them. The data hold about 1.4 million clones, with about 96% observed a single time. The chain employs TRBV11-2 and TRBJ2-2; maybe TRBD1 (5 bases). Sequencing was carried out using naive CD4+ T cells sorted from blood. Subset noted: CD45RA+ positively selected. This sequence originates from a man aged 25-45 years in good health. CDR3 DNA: TGTGCCAGCAGCTTGACAGAGGCCGGGGAGCTGTTTTTT. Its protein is CASSLTEAGELFF. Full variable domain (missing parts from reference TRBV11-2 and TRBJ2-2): EAGVAQSPRYKIIEKRQSVAFWCNPISGHATLYWYQQILGQGPKLLIQFQNNGVVDDSQLPKDRFSAERLKGVDSTLKIQPAKLEDSAVYLCASSLTEAGELFFGEGSRLTVL.